These 26 T cell receptor beta chains originate from one sample sequenced in a study of OX40 agonist ivuxolimab in advanced cancers. Sequencing used immunoSEQ multiplex PCR; TCRdb keeps in-frame clones, though not all of them. In the table there are about 70,000 clones, approximately 90% of which are singletons. Sequences were derived from CD4+ or CD8+ T cells sorted from blood, sampled in a trial of the OX40 agonist ivuxolimab. These receptor sequences come from an adult with an advanced solid tumor such as melanoma, head and neck, liver or kidney cancer.

This clone has only one observation. The genes are TRBV18 and TRBJ2-5; D gene unclear. Germline CDR1 is KGHSH and CDR2 is LQKENI. There are 13 residues in the CDR3. V lost 4 bases, J lost 1 base, and 7 bases lay in between. CDR3 loop: CASSRALQETQYF. DNA for the CDR3: TGTGCCAGCTCACGGGCCCTCCAAGAGACCCAGTACTTC.

The genes are TRBV7-9 and TRBJ1-3, with D possibly being TRBD1 (6 bases). With 1 base removed from V and 3 bases from J, the gap between germline ends came to 7 bases. CDR1 is SEHNR and CDR2 is FQNEAQ in the germline V gene (reference sequence). The CDR3 runs to 14 residues. Here the CDR3 DNA reads TGTGCCAGCAGCTTAGGGGGGCTTGGAAACACCATATATTTT. Its translation is CASSLGGLGNTIYF.

The rearrangement links TRBV7-3 to TRBJ2-1, with D unclear. This CDR3 spans 14 amino acids. V dropped 2 bases and J dropped 7 bases, with 12 bases sitting between them. CDR1 and CDR2 from the germline V gene are SGHTA and FQGTGA. The CDR3 DNA reads as TGTGCCAGCAGCTTAGAAGGAAGGGAAAATGAGCAGTTCTTC. Protein sequence: CASSLEGRENEQFF.

The rearrangement uses TRBV11-2 and TRBJ1-1, with TRBD1 as a possible D gene (6 bases). The CDR3 consists of 16 residues. The germline V gene encodes CDR1 SGHAT and CDR2 FQNNGV. V was pared by 4 bases and J by 10 bases, with 25 bases between. The CDR3 here is CASSYAWARGPGGAFF. The DNA of the CDR3 is TGTGCCAGCAGCTACGCATGGGCCAGGGGACCAGGAGGAGCTTTCTTT.

The chain carries TRBV6-5 and TRBJ1-5; 8 bases match TRBD1. The germline gives CDR1 MNHEY, CDR2 SVGAGI. The CDR3 length is 15 residues. V trimming: 6 bases; J trimming: 0 bases; junction bases outside the gene matches: 4. CDR3 residues: CASSPQGASNQPQHF. The CDR3, as DNA: TGTGCCAGCAGCCCCCAGGGGGCTAGCAATCAGCCCCAGCATTTT.

This rearrangement joins TRBV5-4 to TRBJ1-4; D not resolved. The V gene's germline CDR1 is SGHNT and CDR2 YYREEE (reference sequence). The CDR3 has 15 amino acids. V was trimmed by 2 bases and J by 0 bases, leaving 8 bases between them. The CDR3 spells CASSLQHTTNEKLFF. CDR3 in DNA: TGTGCCAGCAGCTTACAACATACAACTAATGAAAAACTGTTTTTT. The variable domain in full, with the rest retrieved from reference TRBV5-4 and TRBJ1-4, is ETGVTQSPTHLIKTRGQQVTLRCSSQSGHNTVSWYQQALGQGPQFIFQYYREEENGRGNFPPRFSGLQFPNYSSELNVNALELDDSALYLCASSLQHTTNEKLFFGSGTQLSVL.

V usage is TRBV6-1 and J usage is TRBJ2-4; D ambiguous. The CDR3 consists of 13 residues. V lost 7 bases, J lost 0 bases, and 7 bases lay in between. Germline V CDR1 and CDR2: MNHNS, SASEGT. The chain's CDR3 is CASNDLAKNIQYF. The DNA of the CDR3 is TGTGCCAGCAATGACCTAGCCAAAAACATTCAGTACTTC.

About this clone itself: Other DNA sequences in the same sample also yield this CDR3. The chain employs TRBV18 and TRBJ2-5, with D maybe TRBD2 (6 bases). The CDR3 runs 15 residues. The V gene's germline CDR1 is KGHSH and CDR2 LQKENI. Trimming stripped 1 base from V and 2 bases from J, with 11 bases between. The chain's CDR3 is CASSPRGGGQETQYF. The CDR3, as DNA: TGTGCCAGCTCACCACGGGGAGGAGGGCAAGAGACCCAGTACTTC. The full variable domain, with the rest looked up from reference TRBV18 and TRBJ2-5, is NAGVMQNPRHLVRRRGQEARLRCSPMKGHSHVYWYRQLPEEGLKFMVYLQKENIIDESGMPKERFSAEFPKEGPSILRIQQVVRGDSAAYFCASSPRGGGQETQYFGPGTRLLVL.

V and J are TRBV19 and TRBJ1-5, with a weak D call TRBD1 (6 bases). The CDR3 has 14 amino acids. Germline lookup yields CDR1 LNHDA and CDR2 SQIVND (reference sequence). V was cut by 10 bases and J by 1 base, with 14 bases left in between. This CDR3 reads CATRAGVSNQPQHF. The CDR3 DNA is TGTGCCACTAGAGCAGGGGTGAGCAATCAGCCCCAGCATTTT.

The V and J genes are TRBV5-4 and TRBJ2-2, with D perhaps matching TRBD1 or TRBD2 (7 bases each). CDR3 size: 14 residues. Deletions cut 4 bases from V and 3 bases from J, with 10 bases between. Germline V CDR1 and CDR2: SGHNT, YYREEE (reference sequence). The CDR3 reads CASSQGGDTGELFF. CDR3 DNA: TGTGCCAGCAGCCAGGGGGGGGACACCGGGGAGCTGTTTTTT. Variable domain in full (rest from reference TRBV5-4 and TRBJ2-2): ETGVTQSPTHLIKTRGQQVTLRCSSQSGHNTVSWYQQALGQGPQFIFQYYREEENGRGNFPPRFSGLQFPNYSSELNVNALELDDSALYLCASSQGGDTGELFFGEGSRLTVL.

CDR3 DNA: TGTGCCAGCAGCATCGGGCCCAGCCCAATGAACACTGAAGCTTTCTTT. Its translation: CASSIGPSPMNTEAFF. The V and J genes are TRBV5-6 and TRBJ1-1; D gene unclear. This CDR3 is 16 amino acids long. The V end was cut by 4 bases, the J end by 0 bases, with 16 bases between. Germline-derived CDR1 and CDR2 are SGHDT and YYEEEE.

The chain uses TRBV7-2 and TRBJ2-7; D gene uncertain. The CDR3 spans 16 residues. Trimming pared 1 base from V and 0 bases from J, leaving 13 bases between. Germline V lookup: CDR1 SGHTA, CDR2 FQGNSA. The CDR3: CASSLGADRSSYEQYF. DNA for the CDR3: TGTGCCAGCAGCTTAGGGGCGGATAGGAGCTCCTACGAGCAGTACTTC.

This chain links TRBV10-3 with TRBJ2-6; D is possibly TRBD2 (5 bases). The CDR3 covers 16 residues. V lost 11 bases, J lost 0 bases, and 17 bases lay in between. Germline CDR1 reads ENHRY; CDR2 reads SYGVKD. The CDR3 DNA reads as TGTGCCTCTGTTGAGGGCCTGAGCTCTGGGGCCAACGTCCTGACTTTC. This sequence encodes CASVEGLSSGANVLTF.

CDR3 sequence reads: CATHRAQETQYF. In DNA form, the CDR3 reads TGTGCCACCCACAGGGCACAAGAGACCCAGTACTTC. This chain uses TRBV6-5 with TRBJ2-5, with D possibly being TRBD1 (6 bases). This CDR3 comprises 12 residues. The V end was cut by 10 bases, the J end by 2 bases, with 11 bases between. Germline-derived CDR1 and CDR2 are MNHEY and SVGAGI.

This clone was picked up one time. The chain combines TRBV4-1 with TRBJ1-1; TRBD1 agrees at 7 bases. Unmatched junction bases numbered 19, after V lost 4 bases and J lost 2 bases. The length of the CDR3 is 19 residues. Germline-derived CDR1 and CDR2 are MGHRA and YSYEKL. In nucleotides, the CDR3 is TGCGCCAGCAGCCCCTTCCCTAGACAGGGAAGAGGGGTCAACACTGAAGCTTTCTTT. The encoded protein is CASSPFPRQGRGVNTEAFF.

The CDR3 region is CAGGRGTDTQYF. The CDR3 DNA is TGTGCCGGCGGCAGGGGAACAGATACGCAGTATTTT. The chain is built from TRBV6-1 and TRBJ2-3, with D maybe TRBD1 (6 bases). The V end was cut by 11 bases, the J end by 3 bases, with 12 bases between. The germline gives CDR1 MNHNS, CDR2 SASEGT. This CDR3 is 12 amino acids long.

CDR3 in amino acids: CASSLGGTRDTQYF. CDR3 nucleotide sequence: TGCGCCAGCAGCTTGGGAGGGACGAGGGATACGCAGTATTTT. The J gene is TRBJ2-3, the V gene TRBV5-1, with D tentatively TRBD1 or TRBD2 (5 bases each). The ends were cut back, 0 bases at V and 6 bases at J, with 11 bases in the middle. The V gene's germline CDR1 is SGHRS and CDR2 YFSETQ. The CDR3 is 14 residues long.

This chain connects TRBV14 to TRBJ2-3; no clear D. The germline V gene has CDR1 SGHDN and CDR2 FVKESK. This CDR3 is 11 amino acids long. V shed 3 bases and J shed 6 bases, with 4 bases lying between them. DNA of the CDR3: TGTGCCAGCAGCCAGGGGGATACGCAGTATTTT. It translates to CASSQGDTQYF.

The V gene is TRBV5-4, the J gene TRBJ1-2, with D possibly TRBD1 on 6 matching bases. Trimming removed 6 bases from V and 6 bases from J, with 24 bases in between. Germline V gene data show CDR1 as SGHNT and CDR2 as YYREEE (reference sequence). The CDR3 consists of 16 residues. For the CDR3, the DNA is TGTGCCAGCACCCCCGGGTCCCCGGGACAAACTCATGGCTACACCTTC. Its translation is CASTPGSPGQTHGYTF.

J is TRBJ2-5 and V is TRBV5-1; 14 bases are a match to TRBD2. CDR1 is SGHRS and CDR2 is YFSETQ in the germline V gene. There are 16 residues in the CDR3. Trimming at V came to 3 bases and at J to 4 bases, leaving 5 bases not matched to a gene. The CDR3 is CASSSGLAGGSETQYF. CDR3 bases: TGCGCCAGCAGCTCCGGACTAGCGGGGGGTTCAGAGACCCAGTACTTC.

The V and J genes are TRBV7-8 and TRBJ2-1; a possible D gene is TRBD2 (6 bases). The germline gives CDR1 SGHVS, CDR2 FQNEAQ. The CDR3 sequence is 14 residues long. The V and J ends lost 1 base and 8 bases respectively, with 12 bases between them. This CDR3 is CASSLVPGGDEQFF. In nucleotides, the CDR3 is TGTGCCAGCAGCTTAGTGCCGGGCGGGGATGAGCAGTTCTTC.

The rearrangement joins TRBV28 to TRBJ2-3, with 8 bases identical to TRBD2. V lost 5 bases to trimming and J lost 3 bases; unmatched junction nucleotides: 4. Germline V gene sequence: CDR1 MDHEN, CDR2 SYDVKM. The CDR3 sequence is 14 residues long. The CDR3 region is CASSPGGETDTQYF. CDR3 coding DNA: TGTGCCAGCAGTCCGGGGGGGGAAACAGATACGCAGTATTTT.

This clone came up once. The V gene is TRBV6-6, the J gene TRBJ2-1; the D is unclear. This CDR3 region has 13 residues. Germline CDR1 MNHNY, CDR2 SVGAGI (reference sequence). Trimming left V 7 bases short and J 5 bases short, with 12 bases between. The CDR3 DNA reads TGTGCCAGCAATATAAGGGCGGACAATGAGCAGTTCTTC. Its protein is CASNIRADNEQFF.

This chain joins TRBV6-1 and TRBJ2-5; the D is unclear. The ends were cut back, 6 bases at V and 4 bases at J, with 3 bases in the middle. The CDR3 has 10 amino acids. Germline V gene sequence: CDR1 MNHNS, CDR2 SASEGT. The CDR3 DNA reads TGTGCCAGCAGGGGAGAGACCCAGTACTTC. The encoded protein is CASRGETQYF.

The V call is TRBV5-1, the J call TRBJ1-3; 8 bases are shared with TRBD1. Germline V gives CDR1 SGHRS, CDR2 YFSETQ. CDR3 size: 16 residues. V shed 4 bases and J 0 bases; nucleotides not matched to a gene: 6. The CDR3 is CASSATGASSGNTIYF. The CDR3 bases are TGCGCCAGCAGCGCGACAGGGGCGAGCTCTGGAAACACCATATATTTT.

V usage is TRBV5-3 and J usage is TRBJ1-1; tentatively, D is TRBD1 (5 bases). TRBV5-3 is reported as an ORF; its role is uncertain. The CDR3 is 14 amino acids. V lost 0 bases to trimming and J lost 0 bases, with 6 bases between them. CDR3 sequence reads: CARSLVQVNTEAFF. CDR3 nucleotide sequence: TGTGCCAGAAGCTTGGTACAGGTGAACACTGAAGCTTTCTTT.